This TCR beta chain was recovered during a study of blood T cell repertoires in COVID-19. Looking at the study overall: Samples taken during acute and convalescent COVID-19 were collected in the United States, Italy and Spain. From T cells, B-cell-depleted T cells, or PBMCs came the material, which was cDNA or gDNA.

As handled by the study authors: For nucleated cells, counts were estimated from reference gene primer amplification. Measured with immunoSEQ multiplex PCR; TCRdb has only the in-frame clones, and not every one. That table gives V, J and clone size, and the DNA gave D and trimming. The sample contains about 250,000 clones, approximately 85% of which appear only once. Trimming removed 5 bases from V and 2 bases from J; junction bases left unmatched: 6. The CDR3 runs to 17 residues. The germline V gene encodes CDR1 MNHNY and CDR2 SVGAGI (reference sequence). The chain links TRBV6-6 to TRBJ2-3, with TRBD2 identical over 14 bases. The receptor was derived from a woman younger than 45 with acute or convalescent COVID-19. The sequenced material came from peripheral blood. The CDR3: CASSPRTSGRYTDTQYF. For the CDR3, the DNA is TGTGCCAGCAGTCCCCGGACTAGCGGGAGGTACACAGATACGCAGTATTTT.